One sample yielded the 13 T cell receptor beta chains listed below, sequenced in a study of blood T cell repertoires in COVID-19. Sequencing used immunoSEQ multiplex PCR; TCRdb keeps in-frame clones, though not all of them. The data show approximately 150,000 clones, with about nine tenths seen just once and under 2% held by the top ten. The sequenced sample was peripheral blood. The receptors come from a human donor in a cohort sampled during active COVID-19.

The chain couples TRBV4-3 to TRBJ2-2; D is uncertain. The CDR3 runs to 14 residues. Germline CDR1 and CDR2: LGHNA and YSLEER. Trimming stripped 1 base from V and 6 bases from J, with 9 bases between. The CDR3 DNA reads as TGCGCCAGCAGCCAAGTTGCCGGTTCCGGGGAGCTGTTTTTT. It translates to CASSQVAGSGELFF.

The chain uses TRBV19 and TRBJ1-1; weak D call: TRBD1 (6 bases). Trimming shortened V by 0 bases and J by 0 bases, and 11 bases separated the two germline ends. Germline-derived CDR1 and CDR2 are LNHDA and SQIVND (reference sequence). The CDR3 runs to 16 residues. Here the CDR3 DNA reads TGTGCCAGTAGTATAGACGCGACAGGACTGAACACTGAAGCTTTCTTT. Translation gives CASSIDATGLNTEAFF.

V gene TRBV6-5 combines with J gene TRBJ2-5, with a weak D call TRBD2 (5 bases). The CDR3 is made up of 14 amino acids. Trimming cost V 6 bases and J 4 bases, with 15 bases left between them. Per the germline V gene, CDR1 is MNHEY and CDR2 is SVGAGI. The CDR3 loop reads CASSHTGLGETQYF. DNA for the CDR3: TGTGCCAGCAGCCACACGGGGTTAGGAGAGACCCAGTACTTC.

This chain connects TRBV5-1 to TRBJ1-4, with 7 bases fitting TRBD1. The germline gives CDR1 SGHRS, CDR2 YFSETQ. The CDR3 is made up of 16 amino acids. The trim removed 4 bases at V and 0 bases at J, leaving 6 bases unmatched. The CDR3 spells CASSPWTGATNEKLFF. The CDR3 DNA follows: TGCGCCAGCAGCCCCTGGACAGGCGCAACTAATGAAAAACTGTTTTTT.

V and J are TRBV7-3 and TRBJ1-1; 7 bases align to TRBD1. The CDR3 is 13 amino acids. Germline-derived CDR1 and CDR2 are SGHTA and FQGTGA. The ends lost 5 bases at V and 4 bases at J; junction bases unmatched: 4. The CDR3 nucleotides are TGTGCCAGCAGCCCCCAGGGGGGCACTGAAGCTTTCTTT. Translation: CASSPQGGTEAFF.

The chain joins TRBV4-1 to TRBJ2-2, with 7 positions matching TRBD1. The CDR3 spans 15 residues. Losses at the gene ends were 1 base for V and 7 bases for J; bases not matched to a gene: 6. CDR1 is MGHRA, CDR2 YSYEKL, per germline. CDR3 DNA sequence: TGCGCCAGCAGCCAAGGACAGGGTTTGAACGGGGAGCTGTTTTTT. As protein: CASSQGQGLNGELFF.

The rearrangement links TRBV6-5 to TRBJ1-1, with 9 nucleotides matching TRBD1. V dropped 6 bases and J dropped 4; count of bases not matched to a gene: 9. The CDR3 runs to 15 residues. CDR1 and CDR2 from the germline V gene are MNHEY and SVGAGI. CDR3 nucleotides: TGTGCCAGCAGGAGGGACAGGGAAGGAGGCACTGAAGCTTTCTTT. It yields the protein CASRRDREGGTEAFF.

This chain uses TRBV5-1 with TRBJ2-5, with 9 nucleotides matching TRBD1. CDR3 size: 14 residues. V lost 4 bases, J lost 5 bases, and 6 bases stayed unmatched. From germline, CDR1 is SGHRS and CDR2 YFSETQ. CDR3: CASSKGQGGETQYF. CDR3 coding DNA: TGCGCCAGCAGCAAGGGACAGGGCGGGGAGACCCAGTACTTC.

The chain has TRBV19 and TRBJ2-3, with D perhaps TRBD1 (6 bases). V lost 6 bases to trimming and J lost 1 base, with 17 bases between them. The CDR3 is made up of 16 amino acids. Per germline, CDR1 LNHDA and CDR2 SQIVND (reference sequence). The CDR3 sequence is CASRTYYREGTDTQYF. In DNA form, the CDR3 reads TGTGCCAGTAGGACCTACTACAGGGAAGGCACAGATACGCAGTATTTT.

The table lists this clone with a few counts. This chain connects TRBV6-2 or TRBV6-3 to TRBJ2-1, with 9 positions matching TRBD2. The germline CDR1 and CDR2 sequences are MNHEY and SVGEGT. The CDR3 consists of 16 residues. J was trimmed by 8 bases and V by 5 bases; bases with no gene match: 13. As DNA, the CDR3 is TGTGCCAGCAGTGATGAGGAGACTAGCGGAGAGTATGAGCAGTTCTTC. It translates to CASSDEETSGEYEQFF.

The chain is built from TRBV6-4 and TRBJ2-3; 10 bases match TRBD2. The length of the CDR3 is 15 residues. The J segment lost 1 base and the V segment lost 5 bases, leaving 3 bases of the junction unmatched. Germline CDR1 and CDR2: MRHNA and SNTAGT. For the CDR3, the DNA is TGTGCCAGCAGTCCAAGCGGGGGGGGCACAGATACGCAGTATTTT. Translated: CASSPSGGGTDTQYF.

The chain combines TRBV6-1 with TRBJ2-3; no firm D call. From germline, CDR1 is MNHNS and CDR2 SASEGT. This CDR3 has 17 amino acids. V was cut by 2 bases and J by 4 bases, with 19 bases left in between. This CDR3 is CASSELIRSLVADTQYF. As DNA, the CDR3 is TGTGCCAGCAGTGAATTAATTCGGAGCCTAGTTGCAGATACGCAGTATTTT.

V and J are TRBV24-1 and TRBJ2-3; TRBD1 agrees at 9 bases. The CDR3 is 13 amino acids. The germline V gene encodes CDR1 KGHDR and CDR2 SFDVKD. Trimming cost V 10 bases and J 3 bases; bases outside gene matches: 4. CDR3 sequence reads: CATPGQGTDTQYF. The CDR3 DNA follows: TGTGCCACACCGGGACAGGGAACAGATACGCAGTATTTT.